This is a list of T cell receptor beta chains from one sample in a study of blood T cells in healthy people across ages. TCRdb re-called the 5' RACE reads through MiXCR, storing one row per CDR3 protein. The repertoire holds hundreds of thousands of distinct CDR3 sequences, with roughly 44% as singletons. The sample was blood. The receptors come from a man aged 60 to 69 in good health. Both conserved end residues are part of each CDR3. Each record gives: D gene, clone size, V gene, J gene, CDR3 DNA, CDR3 protein. A D gene is named only where the DNA matches it firmly. Only some rows state a clone size, as once, few, many or a class for expanded clones.

d_call: TRBD2
clone_size: few
v_call: TRBV4-2
j_call: TRBJ2-1
cdr3_nt: TGTGCCAGCAGCCAAGATAGCACTAGCGGTGTATACAATGAGCAGTTCTTC
cdr3_aa: CASSQDSTSGVYNEQFF

d_call: -
clone_size: few
v_call: TRBV12-3/TRBV12-4
j_call: TRBJ2-1
cdr3_nt: TGTGCCAGCAGCCCCAGTGTTGGGGCGGAACATTACAATGAGCAGTTCTTC
cdr3_aa: CASSPSVGAEHYNEQFF

d_call: -
clone_size: -
v_call: TRBV6-2/TRBV6-3
j_call: TRBJ1-2
cdr3_nt: TGTGCCAGCAGTCACCAGACAGGCAGTAATAACTATGGCTACACCTTC
cdr3_aa: CASSHQTGSNNYGYTF

d_call: -
clone_size: -
v_call: TRBV4-1
j_call: TRBJ2-7
cdr3_nt: TGCACCAGCAGCCAAGATACAGGGTATTACTACGAGCAGTACTTC
cdr3_aa: CTSSQDTGYYYEQYF

d_call: -
clone_size: -
v_call: TRBV12-3/TRBV12-4
j_call: TRBJ2-4
cdr3_nt: TGTGCCAGCAGTCTCCAGACAGAGGTCGTGAACATTCAGTACTTC
cdr3_aa: CASSLQTEVVNIQYF

d_call: -
clone_size: -
v_call: TRBV11-2
j_call: TRBJ2-1
cdr3_nt: TGTGCCAGCAGCTTAGAGTTTGGGGTCTGTGAGCAGTTCTTC
cdr3_aa: CASSLEFGVCEQFF

d_call: TRBD1
clone_size: few
v_call: TRBV24-1
j_call: TRBJ2-7
cdr3_nt: TGTGCCACCAGTGATTTGTTAGGGACAGAGATCTACGAGCAGTACTTC
cdr3_aa: CATSDLLGTEIYEQYF

d_call: TRBD2
clone_size: -
v_call: TRBV6-5
j_call: TRBJ2-3
cdr3_nt: TGTGCCAGCAGTAGGGAAGGCGGGGGGGCCTTAGATACGCAGTATTTT
cdr3_aa: CASSREGGGALDTQYF

d_call: -
clone_size: -
v_call: TRBV2
j_call: TRBJ1-2
cdr3_nt: TGTGCCAGCAGTGTAGTTGGCGGCTACACCTTC
cdr3_aa: CASSVVGGYTF

d_call: -
clone_size: -
v_call: TRBV12-3/TRBV12-4
j_call: TRBJ2-7
cdr3_nt: TGTGCCAGCAGTCCCTCCGTCCTCGAGCAGTACTTC
cdr3_aa: CASSPSVLEQYF

d_call: TRBD1
clone_size: few
v_call: TRBV20-1
j_call: TRBJ1-6
cdr3_nt: TGCAGTGCTATCGGGACAGGGACCTATAATTCACCCCTCCACTTT
cdr3_aa: CSAIGTGTYNSPLHF

d_call: -
clone_size: -
v_call: TRBV20-1
j_call: TRBJ2-3
cdr3_nt: TGCAGTGCTAGATCACTTATTAGCCATACGCAGTATTTT
cdr3_aa: CSARSLISHTQYF

d_call: TRBD2
clone_size: -
v_call: TRBV6-1
j_call: TRBJ2-5
cdr3_nt: TGTGCCAGCAGAGTAGCGGGGCTTAAGGAGACCCAGTACTTC
cdr3_aa: CASRVAGLKETQYF

d_call: -
clone_size: -
v_call: TRBV19
j_call: TRBJ1-1
cdr3_nt: TGTGCCAGTAGGAACGGCAGGGGTCTTTTGATCACTGAAGCTTTCTTT
cdr3_aa: CASRNGRGLLITEAFF

d_call: TRBD1
clone_size: -
v_call: TRBV29-1
j_call: TRBJ1-4
cdr3_nt: TGCAGCGCCCTCCCTGGGACAGATTTTGCTGAAAAACTGTTTTTT
cdr3_aa: CSALPGTDFAEKLFF

d_call: TRBD2
clone_size: -
v_call: TRBV11-2
j_call: TRBJ2-1
cdr3_nt: TGTGCCAGCAGCTTAGCCGGTGGGGGGGAGTACAATGAGCAGTTCTTC
cdr3_aa: CASSLAGGGEYNEQFF

d_call: -
clone_size: -
v_call: TRBV5-4
j_call: TRBJ1-4
cdr3_nt: TGTGCCAGCAGCTTGAAAACAGGCTCTTCCGAAAAACTGTTTTTT
cdr3_aa: CASSLKTGSSEKLFF

d_call: TRBD2
clone_size: few
v_call: TRBV7-8
j_call: TRBJ2-3
cdr3_nt: TGTGCCAGCAGCTTAGGACTAGCGGGGGGGCTGTATACGCAGTATTTT
cdr3_aa: CASSLGLAGGLYTQYF

d_call: -
clone_size: once
v_call: TRBV7-2
j_call: TRBJ2-7
cdr3_nt: TGTGCCAGCAGCTTAGCGTCGGGGGGCTCCTACAATGAGCAGTACTTC
cdr3_aa: CASSLASGGSYNEQYF

d_call: -
clone_size: once
v_call: TRBV30
j_call: TRBJ1-2
cdr3_nt: TGTGCCTGTACCTACGACACAACTAACTATGGCTACACCTTC
cdr3_aa: CACTYDTTNYGYTF

d_call: TRBD1
clone_size: once
v_call: TRBV20-1
j_call: TRBJ1-5
cdr3_nt: TGCAGTGCTACGGACAGGGCACCCAATCAGCCCCAGCATTTT
cdr3_aa: CSATDRAPNQPQHF

d_call: -
clone_size: -
v_call: TRBV24-1
j_call: TRBJ2-2
cdr3_nt: TGTGCCACCAGTGATTTCCCTGGCACCAGGGAGCTGTTTTTT
cdr3_aa: CATSDFPGTRELFF